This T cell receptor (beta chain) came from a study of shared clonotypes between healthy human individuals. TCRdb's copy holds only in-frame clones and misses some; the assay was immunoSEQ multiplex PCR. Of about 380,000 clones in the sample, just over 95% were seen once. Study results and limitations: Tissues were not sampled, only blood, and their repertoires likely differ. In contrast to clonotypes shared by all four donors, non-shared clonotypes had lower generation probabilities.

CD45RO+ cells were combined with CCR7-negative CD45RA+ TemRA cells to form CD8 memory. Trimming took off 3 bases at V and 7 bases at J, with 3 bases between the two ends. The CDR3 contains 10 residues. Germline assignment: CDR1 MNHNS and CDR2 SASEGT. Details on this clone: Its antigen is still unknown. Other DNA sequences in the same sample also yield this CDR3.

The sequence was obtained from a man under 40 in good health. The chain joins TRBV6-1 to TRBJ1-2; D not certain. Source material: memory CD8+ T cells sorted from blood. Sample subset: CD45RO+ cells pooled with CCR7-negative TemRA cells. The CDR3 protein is CASSEGGYTF. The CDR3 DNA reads TGTGCCAGCAGTGAGGGTGGCTACACCTTC.